Each of the 3 T cell receptor beta chains below was sequenced from the same sample in a study of CD8 T cells in ankylosing spondylitis. TCRdb independently ran MiXCR on the 5' RACE reads; one entry per CDR3 protein. The data contain some 150,000 distinct CDR3 sequences, 40% to 50% of them singletons. The sequencing input was synovial fluid, either unsorted or a sorted T cell fraction (not recorded which). The receptors stem from a male donor with ankylosing spondylitis.

The chain links TRBV10-3 to TRBJ2-6, with D possibly matching TRBD1 (5 bases). Trimming removed 6 bases at V and 4 bases at J, with 13 bases between. The CDR3 totals 15 residues. The germline V gene encodes CDR1 ENHRY and CDR2 SYGVKD. The CDR3 coding sequence is TGTGCCATCAGCAAAGCAGGGTCAGGGGCCAACGTCCTGACTTTC. Its translation is CAISKAGSGANVLTF.

This clonotype was detected ten times or more. The rearrangement uses TRBV3-1 and TRBJ2-1; D remains ambiguous. Trimming removed 2 bases at V and 0 bases at J, with 17 bases between. From germline, CDR1 is LGHDT and CDR2 YNNKEL (reference sequence). This CDR3 comprises 18 residues. The CDR3, as DNA: TGTGCCAGCAGCCAATTCCTGGGTGTCGTAAGCTCCTACAATGAGCAGTTCTTC. Amino acid sequence: CASSQFLGVVSSYNEQFF.

This chain uses TRBV29-1 with TRBJ2-1; perhaps D is TRBD1 or TRBD2 (5 bases each). Germline V gene data show CDR1 as SQVTM and CDR2 as ANQGSEA. V lost 6 bases and J 6 bases, leaving 12 bases between the germline ends. The CDR3 loop spans 12 amino acids. The CDR3 DNA sequence: TGCAGCGTATTACGGGGCTTCAATGAGCAGTTCTTC. It encodes CSVLRGFNEQFF.